Presented here are 28 T cell receptor beta chains from one specimen sequenced in a study of lymphopenia after photon versus proton radiotherapy. Sequencing was performed with immunoSEQ multiplex PCR; in TCRdb, only in-frame clones are kept and a portion is missing. The sample contains about 62,000 clones, roughly nine tenths of which appear only once. The sequencing here drew on peripheral blood, taken from a patient treated with proton-based radiotherapy. The receptor set was obtained from an elderly man with esophageal cancer.

The V and J genes are TRBV7-8 and TRBJ1-2; no clear D. The V and J ends lost 3 bases and 2 bases respectively, with 13 bases between them. Germline V gene lookup returns CDR1 SGHVS and CDR2 FQNEAQ. This CDR3 contains 15 residues. The DNA for the CDR3 is TGTGCCAGCAGCTTGGGTAGCCACCCCAACTATGGCTACACCTTC. It yields the protein CASSLGSHPNYGYTF.

The chain links TRBV4-3 to TRBJ1-1; no firm D call. The V gene's germline CDR1 is LGHNA and CDR2 YSLEER. V lost 0 bases to trimming and J lost 7 bases, with 21 bases between them. The CDR3 totals 17 residues. This chain's CDR3 is CASSQDPGRWGSREAFF. CDR3 nucleotide sequence: TGCGCCAGCAGCCAAGATCCCGGGCGGTGGGGATCGCGTGAAGCTTTCTTT.

In nucleotides, the CDR3 is TGTGCCAGCAGCCTTCGACAGGGGGCCCTGACCGGGGAGCTGTTTTTT. Translating gives CASSLRQGALTGELFF. The chain carries TRBV7-2 and TRBJ2-2, with 10 positions matching TRBD1. V lost 5 bases to trimming and J lost 5 bases; unmatched junction nucleotides: 8. The germline V gene encodes CDR1 SGHTA and CDR2 FQGNSA. The length of the CDR3 is 16 residues.

This clone was counted a single time. This sequence joins TRBV6-5 and TRBJ2-6; no definite D call. V lost 2 bases and J lost 0, with 5 bases in between. The CDR3 sequence is 15 residues long. CDR1 MNHEY and CDR2 SVGAGI come from the germline V gene. CDR3 nucleotides: TGTGCCAGCAGTTACCGACGCTCTGGGGCCAACGTCCTGACTTTC. This codes for CASSYRRSGANVLTF.

This clone was counted a single time. This chain uses TRBV27 with TRBJ2-7; 7 positions agree with TRBD2. Germline CDR1 reads MNHEY; CDR2 reads SMNVEV (reference sequence). There are 14 residues in the CDR3. V lost 3 bases and J lost 3; bases outside the gene matches: 5. The CDR3 DNA sequence: TGTGCCAGCAGTTTCCGGGACTACCTCTACGAGCAGTACTTC. It specifies CASSFRDYLYEQYF.

The rearrangement joins TRBV5-5 to TRBJ2-3, with a weak D call TRBD1 (6 bases). CDR3 length: 15 amino acids. Trimming removed 4 bases from V and 0 bases from J, with 12 bases in between. Germline CDR1 SGHKS, CDR2 YYEKEE (reference sequence). The CDR3 sequence: CASSLGHISTDTQYF. CDR3 DNA sequence: TGTGCCAGCAGCCTGGGACATATTAGCACAGATACGCAGTATTTT.

The chain is built from TRBV21-1 and TRBJ1-6; TRBD1, the table's D call, lacks a check against the DNA. TRBV21-1 is a pseudogene. The CDR3 runs 13 residues. The CDR3, as DNA: TGTGCCGGCTACAGGGCAACTACTTCACCCCTCCACTTT. Protein product: CAGYRATTSPLHF.

The genes are TRBV7-2 and TRBJ1-4; TRBD1 is a possible D gene (5 bases). The CDR3 length is 16 residues. Per germline, CDR1 SGHTA and CDR2 FQGNSA. Between the trimmed V and J ends, which lost 4 bases and 7 bases, there was a span of 19 bases. In DNA, the CDR3 is TGTGCCAGCAGCTCTCCTCGGTCCGGGAGGGGTGAAAAACTGTTTTTT. This codes for CASSSPRSGRGEKLFF. The full variable domain, rest sourced from reference TRBV7-2 and TRBJ1-4, is GAGVSQSPSNKVTEKGKDVELRCDPISGHTALYWYRQSLGQGLEFLIYFQGNSAPDKSGLPSDRFSAERTGGSVSTLTIQRTQQEDSAVYLCASSSPRSGRGEKLFFGSGTQLSVL.

This clone came up once. The chain employs TRBV5-6 and TRBJ2-5, with 14 bases aligning to TRBD2. The germline V gene has CDR1 SGHDT and CDR2 YYEEEE. With V trimmed by 4 bases and J by 3 bases, 8 bases remained unmatched. The CDR3 is 17 amino acids. The CDR3 DNA reads as TGTGCCAGCAGCCTGGGACTAGCGGGAGAGTTCGAAGAGACCCAGTACTTC. Amino acid sequence: CASSLGLAGEFEETQYF.

This chain connects TRBV11-2 to TRBJ2-3; 8 bases agree with TRBD2. Germline CDR1 is SGHAT and CDR2 is FQNNGV. CDR3 length equals 15 residues. V shed 4 bases, J shed 1 base, and the junction held 4 bases outside the gene matches. Here the CDR3 reads CASSWAGGGTDTQYF. The DNA for the CDR3 is TGTGCCAGCAGCTGGGCGGGAGGAGGCACAGATACGCAGTATTTT. The whole variable domain, filled in from reference TRBV11-2 and TRBJ2-3, reads EAGVAQSPRYKIIEKRQSVAFWCNPISGHATLYWYQQILGQGPKLLIQFQNNGVVDDSQLPKDRFSAERLKGVDSTLKIQPAKLEDSAVYLCASSWAGGGTDTQYFGPGTRLTVL.

V usage is TRBV18 and J usage is TRBJ2-2; 7 positions match TRBD1. This CDR3 contains 16 residues. CDR1 KGHSH and CDR2 LQKENI come from the germline V gene. With V trimmed by 4 bases and J by 0 bases, 5 bases remained unmatched. The CDR3 region is CASSLWGTANTGELFF. The CDR3 DNA reads TGTGCCAGCTCACTCTGGGGGACAGCGAACACCGGGGAGCTGTTTTTT. Full variable domain (remainder filled in from reference TRBV18 and TRBJ2-2): NAGVMQNPRHLVRRRGQEARLRCSPMKGHSHVYWYRQLPEEGLKFMVYLQKENIIDESGMPKERFSAEFPKEGPSILRIQQVVRGDSAAYFCASSLWGTANTGELFFGEGSRLTVL.

V and J are TRBV19 and TRBJ1-2; D perhaps matches TRBD1 (5 bases). Trimming cost V 3 bases and J 4 bases, with 12 bases left between them. This CDR3 comprises 14 residues. Germline CDR1 is LNHDA and CDR2 is SQIVND (reference sequence). The CDR3 loop reads CASSIARGLYGYTF. CDR3 nucleotides: TGTGCCAGTAGTATCGCACGGGGACTCTATGGCTACACCTTC.

This clone was observed a handful of times. The V gene is TRBV5-3, the J gene TRBJ1-5, with D perhaps TRBD1 (5 bases). TRBV5-3 is recorded as an ORF, its role being uncertain. V shed 0 bases and J shed 6 bases, with 13 bases lying between them. The CDR3 is 15 amino acids. CDR3 loop: CARSLVQGDTQPQHF. The DNA for the CDR3 is TGTGCCAGAAGCTTGGTGCAGGGTGATACTCAGCCCCAGCATTTT.

This chain links TRBV19 with TRBJ1-3; D uncertain. V lost 6 bases, J lost 0 bases, and 9 bases lay in between. Germline loops: CDR1 LNHDA, CDR2 SQIVND (reference sequence). The CDR3 is made up of 14 amino acids. This CDR3 is CASSRLGSGNTIYF. The CDR3 DNA reads as TGTGCCAGTAGCCGTCTGGGCTCTGGAAACACCATATATTTT.

The chain couples TRBV18 to TRBJ1-1; D gene ambiguous. Trimming shortened V by 3 bases and J by 3 bases, and 11 bases separated the two germline ends. CDR1 KGHSH and CDR2 LQKENI come from the germline V gene. This CDR3 is 14 amino acids long. CDR3 sequence reads: CASSPRQTDTEAFF. Here the CDR3 DNA reads TGTGCCAGCTCACCGCGGCAGACGGACACTGAAGCTTTCTTT.

The chain is built from TRBV6-6 and TRBJ2-7; no reliable D call. Germline assignment: CDR1 MNHNY and CDR2 SVGAGI (reference sequence). The CDR3 has 12 residues. V lost 5 bases and J lost 3, with 8 bases in between. The CDR3 sequence: CASSPASYEQYF. CDR3 sequence (DNA): TGTGCCAGCAGTCCTGCAAGCTACGAGCAGTACTTC.

V usage is TRBV7-2 and J usage is TRBJ1-5; TRBD1 agrees at 7 bases. The CDR3 runs 13 residues. The V and J ends lost 5 bases and 5 bases, in that order; junction bases with no gene match: 3. Germline CDR1 SGHTA, CDR2 FQGNSA. The CDR3 coding sequence is TGTGCCAGCAGCCGGGACAGCTATCAGCCCCAGCATTTT. Its translation: CASSRDSYQPQHF.

As DNA, the CDR3 is TGTGCCAGCAGCTCGTCCGGGACAGGGGTTGAGTTCTTC. Residues: CASSSSGTGVEFF. The genes are TRBV7-8 and TRBJ2-1, with 10 bases aligning to TRBD1. Germline-derived CDR1 and CDR2 are SGHVS and FQNEAQ. Trimming at V came to 4 bases and at J to 14 bases, leaving 8 bases not matched to a gene. The CDR3 spans 13 residues.

The genes are TRBV10-3 and TRBJ1-1; 7 nucleotides match TRBD1. V trimming: 6 bases; J trimming: 5 bases; junction bases outside the gene matches: 6. Per germline, CDR1 ENHRY and CDR2 SYGVKD. There are 13 residues in the CDR3. The CDR3 here is CAIRGGPGTEAFF. The CDR3 bases are TGTGCCATCAGAGGGGGCCCGGGGACTGAAGCTTTCTTT.

The rearrangement uses TRBV29-1 and TRBJ2-1; perhaps TRBD2 as D (5 bases). The CDR3 is 14 amino acids. The V gene lost 6 bases and the J gene lost 5 bases, with 17 bases spanning the gap. Germline V gene sequence: CDR1 SQVTM, CDR2 ANQGSEA. CDR3 sequence: CSVAPAGLDNEQFF. In DNA form, the CDR3 reads TGCAGCGTAGCCCCGGCGGGCTTAGACAATGAGCAGTTCTTC.

The chain joins TRBV29-1 to TRBJ2-1; the match to TRBD1 covers 7 bases. Germline V gene lookup returns CDR1 SQVTM and CDR2 ANQGSEA. CDR3 length: 16 amino acids. With V trimmed by 3 bases and J by 0 bases, 8 bases remained unmatched. In DNA form, the CDR3 reads TGCAGCGTTGATGTAGGGGGCCCAAGCTCCTACAATGAGCAGTTCTTC. Translated, it gives CSVDVGGPSSYNEQFF.

The chain combines TRBV27 with TRBJ2-4; D assignment may be TRBD1 or TRBD2 (5 bases each). From germline, CDR1 is MNHEY and CDR2 SMNVEV (reference sequence). V was trimmed by 5 bases and J by 12 bases, leaving 14 bases between them. The CDR3 contains 12 residues. The CDR3 loop is CASSIRDGTQYF. The CDR3 bases are TGTGCCAGCAGTATTCGGGACGGGACTCAGTACTTC.

CDR3 nucleotide sequence: TGTGCCAGCAACGCACAGAACACTGAAGCTTTCTTT. Translating gives CASNAQNTEAFF. The chain couples TRBV6-6 to TRBJ1-1, with no clear D. With 7 bases removed from V and 1 base from J, the gap between germline ends came to 7 bases. The CDR3 extends over 12 amino acids. The germline gives CDR1 MNHNY, CDR2 SVGAGI (reference sequence).

The CDR3 is CATTGSSYEQYF. CDR3 nucleotides: TGTGCCACTACGGGATCCTCCTACGAGCAGTACTTC. This chain connects TRBV7-8 to TRBJ2-7; a possible D gene is TRBD2 (5 bases). CDR1 and CDR2 (germline): SGHVS, FQNEAQ. V was trimmed by 10 bases and J by 0 bases, leaving 10 bases between them. The CDR3 is 12 amino acids.

The rearrangement joins TRBV5-4 to TRBJ2-1; D gene uncertain. The CDR3 totals 13 residues. Germline-derived CDR1 and CDR2 are SGHNT and YYREEE (reference sequence). Deletions cut 1 base from V and 5 bases from J, with 7 bases between. The CDR3 DNA follows: TGTGCCAGCAGCTTGTGGGTTAACAATGAGCAGTTCTTC. This gives the protein CASSLWVNNEQFF.

V and J are TRBV29-1 and TRBJ1-1, with D perhaps matching TRBD1 (6 bases). CDR3 length equals 13 residues. V lost 7 bases and J lost 0, with 12 bases in between. Germline CDR1 reads SQVTM; CDR2 reads ANQGSEA. The CDR3 region is CSARTVMNTEAFF. The DNA of the CDR3 is TGCAGCGCCAGGACAGTTATGAACACTGAAGCTTTCTTT. Combining the CDR3 with reference TRBV29-1 and TRBJ1-1 gives the whole variable domain SAVISQKPSRDICQRGTSLTIQCQVDSQVTMMFWYRQQPGQSLTLIATANQGSEATYESGFVIDKFPISRPNLTFSTLTVSNMSPEDSSIYLCSARTVMNTEAFFGQGTRLTVV.

This clone was observed a few times. The chain couples TRBV2 to TRBJ2-6; the match to TRBD2 covers 8 bases. The germline CDR1 and CDR2 sequences are SNHLY and FYNNEI. This CDR3 has 18 amino acids. Trimming removed 0 bases from V and 2 bases from J; junction bases left unmatched: 6. For the CDR3, the DNA is TGTGCCAGCAGTGAAGCGACTAGCGTGACTCCTGGGGCCAACGTCCTGACTTTC. As protein: CASSEATSVTPGANVLTF.

V usage is TRBV7-8 and J usage is TRBJ1-2, with 7 bases that match TRBD1. Germline V gene data show CDR1 as SGHVS and CDR2 as FQNEAQ. V lost 6 bases, J lost 0 bases, and 4 bases stayed unmatched. The CDR3 sequence is 14 residues long. CDR3 protein: CASRGQYSNYGYTF. As DNA, the CDR3 is TGTGCCAGCAGGGGACAGTATTCTAACTATGGCTACACCTTC.